The 27 T cell receptor beta chains below come from one sample, sequenced in a study of CD8 T cells in ankylosing spondylitis. TCRdb fed the 5' RACE reads into MiXCR, producing one record per CDR3 protein. Of around 490,000 distinct CDR3 sequences in the sample, roughly 5.3% were seen once. Their antigen targets remain unknown. General observations from the study: Made up of roughly 8 highly homologous variants, a TCR beta motif appeared characteristic of ankylosing spondylitis blood.

The sample comprised blood, either unsorted or a sorted T cell fraction (not recorded which). The receptors derive from a male donor with ankylosing spondylitis.

This clonotype showed up many times. The chain joins TRBV20-1 to TRBJ2-7; D not certain. V lost 0 bases to trimming and J lost 2 bases, with 11 bases between them. Looked up from germline, CDR1 is DFQATT and CDR2 is SNEGSKA (reference sequence). The CDR3 spans 14 residues. DNA for the CDR3: TGCAGTGCTAGAGATGTAAGGGCGACCTACGAGCAGTACTTC. Amino acid sequence: CSARDVRATYEQYF.

This clonotype was picked up many times. The chain employs TRBV5-1 and TRBJ1-6; D not resolved. The CDR3 contains 9 residues. V gave up 4 bases and J gave up 16 bases, with 6 bases separating them. The germline gives CDR1 SGHRS, CDR2 YFSETQ. The chain's CDR3 is CASSLELHF. For the CDR3, the DNA is TGCGCCAGCAGCCTTGAACTCCACTTT.

This clonotype occurred many times. This chain links TRBV4-2 with TRBJ1-5, with D uncertain. The CDR3 is made up of 16 amino acids. Trimming removed 1 base at V and 3 bases at J, with 13 bases between. Germline V gene data show CDR1 as LGHNA and CDR2 as YNFKEQ. CDR3: CASSQVLWGDNQPQHF. The CDR3 DNA reads as TGTGCCAGCAGCCAAGTCCTCTGGGGTGACAATCAGCCCCAGCATTTT.

This clonotype was seen many times. CDR3 sequence: CASSQPTSGRIYEQYF. The CDR3 nucleotides are TGCGCCAGCAGCCAGCCGACTAGCGGGAGGATCTACGAGCAGTACTTC. The chain employs TRBV4-1 and TRBJ2-7, with TRBD2 identical over 13 bases. The ends lost 3 bases at V and 3 bases at J; junction bases unmatched: 5. Per germline, CDR1 MGHRA and CDR2 YSYEKL. This CDR3 spans 16 amino acids.

With regard to this clonotype: This could be a read error, since a much larger clone is one nucleotide away. This chain uses TRBV20-1 with TRBJ1-2, with TRBD1 as a possible D gene (6 bases). CDR3 length: 16 residues. CDR1 and CDR2 from the germline V gene are DFQATT and SNEGSKA (reference sequence). V was clipped by 2 bases and J by 7 bases, with 23 bases between them. The CDR3 DNA follows: TGCAGTGCTAGACATAGTGGAGGCAGGGGAATTCCTGGCTACACCTTC. Its protein is CSARHSGGRGIPGYTF.

The sample holds many counts of this clonotype. The V call is TRBV29-1, the J call TRBJ2-7; the match to TRBD1 covers 8 bases. J gave up 3 bases and V 1 base, and 14 bases lay outside the gene matches. This CDR3 spans 17 amino acids. Germline V gene data show CDR1 as SQVTM and CDR2 as ANQGSEA. The CDR3 protein is CSVEGLDRGGYNYEQYF. The DNA of the CDR3 is TGCAGCGTTGAAGGACTAGACAGGGGAGGTTATAACTACGAGCAGTACTTC.

This clonotype has a count of ten or more. The V and J genes are TRBV7-2 and TRBJ2-7; D uncertain. The V end was cut by 5 bases, the J end by 1 base, with 9 bases between. CDR3 length: 13 amino acids. The germline CDR1 and CDR2 sequences are SGHTA and FQGNSA. In nucleotides, the CDR3 is TGTGCCAGCAGCCTCCCCCGGTCCTACGAGCAGTACTTC. Its translation: CASSLPRSYEQYF. The full variable domain, completed using reference TRBV7-2 and TRBJ2-7, is GAGVSQSPSNKVTEKGKDVELRCDPISGHTALYWYRQSLGQGLEFLIYFQGNSAPDKSGLPSDRFSAERTGGSVSTLTIQRTQQEDSAVYLCASSLPRSYEQYFGPGTRLTVT.

This clonotype was observed at least ten times. The rearrangement uses TRBV12-3 or TRBV12-4 and TRBJ2-1; D unresolved. This CDR3 spans 15 amino acids. Trimming removed 7 bases from V and 0 bases from J, with 13 bases in between. The CDR3 coding sequence is TGTGCCAGCACCCTTCCCCCCATCTCCTACAATGAGCAGTTCTTC. This encodes CASTLPPISYNEQFF.

This clonotype occurred many times. This sequence joins TRBV7-8 and TRBJ2-2; weak D call: TRBD2 (6 bases). The germline V and J ends were trimmed by 5 bases and 2 bases, with 12 bases remaining between them. CDR3 length: 15 residues. Germline-derived CDR1 and CDR2 are SGHVS and FQNEAQ. The CDR3 region has the DNA TGTGCCAGCAGCCGCCAAGCGGGTAACACCGGGGAGCTGTTTTTT. Its translation is CASSRQAGNTGELFF.

With respect to this clonotype: A read error may explain this, as a much larger clone is one base away. The rearrangement links TRBV5-1 to TRBJ2-5, with TRBD2 matching over 8 bases. Germline loops: CDR1 SGHRS, CDR2 YFSETQ. The CDR3 length is 15 residues. The CDR3 sequence is CASGLALAGQETQYF. Written as DNA, the CDR3 is TGCGCCAGCGGCTTGGCCCTAGCGGGCCAAGAGACCCAGTACTTC.

This clonotype was seen at least ten times. This chain uses TRBV10-3 with TRBJ2-3; TRBD1 matches at 7 bases. The ends lost 4 bases at V and 0 bases at J; junction bases unmatched: 7. The CDR3 runs to 16 residues. Germline loops: CDR1 ENHRY, CDR2 SYGVKD. The CDR3 DNA reads TGTGCCATCAGTGGACCTGGGACAGCTAGCACAGATACGCAGTATTTT. Translating it yields CAISGPGTASTDTQYF.

This clonotype has at least ten counts. The chain recombines TRBV28 with TRBJ1-6; D gene uncertain. The germline V gene has CDR1 MDHEN and CDR2 SYDVKM. The CDR3 is 14 amino acids. V was cut by 2 bases and J by 8 bases, with 10 bases left in between. The CDR3 reads CASSLGGLDSPLHF. CDR3 nucleotide sequence: TGTGCCAGCAGTTTAGGAGGGTTGGATTCACCCCTCCACTTT.

In its sample, this clonotype was seen many times. The chain combines TRBV12-3 or TRBV12-4 with TRBJ2-7; no firm D call. CDR3 length: 13 amino acids. V was pared by 7 bases and J by 3 bases, with 13 bases between. CDR3 region: CASIGPPVYEQYF. The CDR3 bases are TGTGCCAGCATCGGACCGCCAGTCTACGAGCAGTACTTC.

Ten or more counts support this clonotype. The chain is built from TRBV27 and TRBJ2-1; 10 nucleotides agree with TRBD2. The CDR3 is made up of 16 amino acids. The germline CDR1 and CDR2 sequences are MNHEY and SMNVEV (reference sequence). V lost 5 bases and J lost 9; bases outside the gene matches: 13. The CDR3 reads CASSLLGSSGRAEQFF. For the CDR3, the DNA is TGTGCCAGCAGTCTGTTAGGGTCTAGCGGGAGAGCTGAGCAGTTCTTC.

Ten or more counts support this clonotype. The chain joins TRBV7-9 to TRBJ2-7, with D unclear. The ends were cut back, 4 bases at V and 4 bases at J, with 8 bases in the middle. Germline V lookup: CDR1 SEHNR, CDR2 FQNEAQ (reference sequence). The CDR3 has 12 amino acids. CDR3 amino acids: CASSSVTYEQYF. CDR3 DNA sequence: TGTGCCAGCAGCTCTGTCACGTACGAGCAGTACTTC.

Ten or more counts support this clonotype. The chain links TRBV7-2 to TRBJ2-2; 10 bases line up with TRBD1. V was pared by 10 bases and J by 6 bases, with 8 bases of the junction left unmatched. Germline V gives CDR1 SGHTA, CDR2 FQGNSA. CDR3 size: 14 residues. The CDR3 is CATRQGALPGELFF. CDR3 DNA sequence: TGTGCCACACGACAGGGGGCGCTCCCCGGGGAGCTGTTTTTT.

Many counts were recorded for this clonotype. The J gene is TRBJ2-7, the V gene TRBV6-5; D uncertain. V gave up 0 bases and J gave up 3 bases, with 6 bases separating them. The CDR3 totals 13 residues. Germline V gene sequence: CDR1 MNHEY, CDR2 SVGAGI. Here the CDR3 DNA reads TGTGCCAGCAGTTACTCGATGGGCTACGAGCAGTACTTC. This translates into CASSYSMGYEQYF.

This clonotype came up many times. This rearrangement joins TRBV20-1 to TRBJ2-5, with D tentatively TRBD1 (5 bases). CDR3 length equals 12 residues. The ends were cut back, 3 bases at V and 5 bases at J, with 10 bases in the middle. Germline-derived CDR1 and CDR2 are DFQATT and SNEGSKA (reference sequence). The CDR3 DNA follows: TGCAGTGCTAGGCAGGGTGTGGAGACCCAGTACTTC. Translating gives CSARQGVETQYF.

The table lists this clonotype with a few counts. V usage is TRBV27 and J usage is TRBJ2-7, with D uncertain. The V gene lost 8 bases and the J gene lost 6 bases, with 11 bases spanning the gap. Germline values: CDR1 MNHEY, CDR2 SMNVEV (reference sequence). The CDR3 is made up of 11 amino acids. CDR3 DNA: TGTGCCAGCGGCCCCCCCATCGAGCAGTACTTC. Its protein is CASGPPIEQYF.

The gene calls are TRBV5-1 and TRBJ2-5; D not certain. With 2 bases removed from V and 1 base from J, the gap between germline ends came to 12 bases. Germline V gene data show CDR1 as SGHRS and CDR2 as YFSETQ. This CDR3 is 15 amino acids long. The CDR3 spells CASSFLDTSQETQYF. In DNA, the CDR3 is TGCGCCAGCAGCTTCCTTGACACCTCCCAAGAGACCCAGTACTTC. The full variable domain, completed using reference TRBV5-1 and TRBJ2-5, is KAGVTQTPRYLIKTRGQQVTLSCSPISGHRSVSWYQQTPGQGLQFLFEYFSETQRNKGNFPGRFSGRQFSNSRSEMNVSTLELGDSALYLCASSFLDTSQETQYFGPGTRLLVL.

This clonotype occurred many times. The chain joins TRBV12-3 or TRBV12-4 to TRBJ1-2, with D perhaps TRBD1 (5 bases). The CDR3 loop spans 14 amino acids. Trimming cost V 5 bases and J 3 bases, with 13 bases left between them. CDR3 protein: CASSLQGGDYGYTF. The CDR3, as DNA: TGTGCCAGCAGTCTTCAGGGAGGGGACTATGGCTACACCTTC.

There are a few counts of this clonotype. The chain uses TRBV5-5 and TRBJ1-4, with no clear D. V lost 2 bases to trimming and J lost 7 bases, with 15 bases between them. In germline, CDR1 is SGHKS, CDR2 YYEKEE (reference sequence). The CDR3 contains 15 residues. The CDR3 nucleotides are TGTGCCAGCAGCTTAGCAGGATTAATCGGTGAAAAACTGTTTTTT. It yields the protein CASSLAGLIGEKLFF.

The rearrangement joins TRBV7-9 to TRBJ2-1, with 7 bases aligning to TRBD2. V dropped 2 bases and J dropped 8; count of bases not matched to a gene: 3. Germline V gene sequence: CDR1 SEHNR, CDR2 FQNEAQ (reference sequence). The CDR3 runs to 13 residues. The CDR3 reads CASSLPTSDEQFF. In DNA form, the CDR3 reads TGTGCCAGCAGCTTACCCACTAGCGATGAGCAGTTCTTC.

A note on this clonotype: This could be a read error, since a much larger clone is one nucleotide away. This chain's CDR3 is CASSCIRRGWVGQYF. The CDR3 coding sequence is TGTGCCAGCAGCTGTATCCGGCGAGGTTGGGTAGGGCAGTACTTC. V is TRBV11-2 and J is TRBJ2-7; D gene unclear. Germline V gene data show CDR1 as SGHAT and CDR2 as FQNNGV. The CDR3 spans 15 residues. The V and J ends lost 4 bases and 9 bases respectively, with 22 bases between them.

The chain couples TRBV30 to TRBJ2-2; perhaps TRBD2 as D (5 bases). Trimming left V 0 bases short and J 1 base short, with 12 bases between. The CDR3 loop spans 16 amino acids. Germline V gives CDR1 GTSNPN, CDR2 SVGIG (reference sequence). CDR3 DNA: TGTGCCTGGAGTGTAAGCGGTCTGGTGAACACCGGGGAGCTGTTTTTT. Encoded protein: CAWSVSGLVNTGELFF. Combining the CDR3 with reference TRBV30 and TRBJ2-2 gives the whole variable domain SQTIHQWPATLVQPVGSPLSLECTVEGTSNPNLYWYRQAAGRGLQLLFYSVGIGQISSEVPQNLSASRPQDRQFILSSKKLLLSDSGFYLCAWSVSGLVNTGELFFGEGSRLTVL.

This clonotype came up many times. V gene TRBV12-3 or TRBV12-4 combines with J gene TRBJ2-7, with D perhaps being TRBD1 or TRBD2 (6 bases each). The CDR3 is 15 amino acids. Trimming removed 8 bases from V and 3 bases from J, with 20 bases in between. Here the CDR3 DNA reads TGTGCCAGCTCATCGTGGCGGGGACATTTCTACGAGCAGTACTTC. Amino acid sequence: CASSSWRGHFYEQYF.

This clonotype was found many times. The V gene is TRBV12-3 or TRBV12-4, the J gene TRBJ1-1, with D perhaps matching TRBD1 (5 bases). The CDR3 length is 13 residues. V gave up 6 bases and J gave up 4 bases, with 12 bases separating them. DNA of the CDR3: TGTGCCAGCAGCCCTCAGGGATTCACTGAAGCTTTCTTT. Protein: CASSPQGFTEAFF.